This T cell receptor (beta chain) was obtained from a study of T cell responses to AZD1222 COVID-19 vaccine (dated by TCRdb to the early 2020s). Describing the broader study: Because spike-specific TCR depth and breadth did not differ between the two schedules, AZD1222 recipients who got a second dose at roughly 4 weeks were pooled with those who got a second dose at roughly 12 weeks. A total of under 250 trial participants underwent TCR sequencing, of whom 200 to 220 had received two doses of AZD1222 and roughly 26 had received two doses of the MenACWY control vaccine. Trial participants were enrolled into age subgroups of 18-55, 56-69 and 70-plus years, which contained approximately 150, 28 and 58 TCR-sequenced participants, respectively. Broader findings and caveats from the paper: Nearly half of unique spike-specific TCRs reportedly recognized epitopes outside regions mutated in the B.1.351 and B.1.1.7 variants. No day 14 peak-response samples were available, so repertoires were characterized only after the peak T cell response. After two AZD1222 doses, spike-specific TCR breadth and depth were significantly higher than at day 0 and than in MenACWY recipients. Conclusions about previously exposed vaccinees are limited because only six or seven AZD1222 recipients were SARS-CoV-2 seropositive at baseline. Most participants were white British and females outnumbered males, and the authors suggested that clonal diversity may have been underestimated. In the small 56-69-year group, the increase in depth fell short of significance, most likely because of low power. The vaccine-associated CD4 TCRs covered the entire spike protein, and the dominant responses fell in regions 160-218 and 743-854.

As for this clone: The target of this receptor is not known. Base quality data are lacking; no much larger clone is found one base away.

The germline V gene specifies SGDLS as CDR1 and YYNGEE as CDR2. The CDR3 measures 15 amino acids from cysteine to phenylalanine. Only the CDR3 region is kept as DNA, spanning 45 bases read in frame from base 1. V is cut by 1 base and J by 1 base, and the space between the germline ends is 11 bases. This specimen's time point label, per the study, means: baseline before first vaccination. The vaccinee samples were drawn from two UK trials, COV001 and COV002, one of which was a single-blind randomized controlled phase 2/3 trial testing AZD1222 (ChAdOx1 nCoV-19) in healthy adults. Trial participant PBMC samples were collected at day 0 and day 28 after the second dose for TCRbeta chain sequencing. The CDR3 regions of human TCRbeta chains were subjected to immunosequencing. From the authors' description of their analysis: TCRs in the repertoires were compared against a reference library of SARS-CoV-2-specific TCRs that had been generated with the MIRA antigen-specificity platform. Breadth meant the fraction of unique TCRs that were SARS-CoV-2-associated, whereas depth meant the fraction of total T cells that were SARS-CoV-2-associated. Using the MIRA data, every spike-specific TCR was mapped to the spike region that the TCR reacted to and assigned to either a CD4 or a CD8 class. Log10-transformed breadth and depth values were compared by one-way ANOVA with Sidak's multiple comparisons tests. Imported from immuneACCESS, the table was reduced by TCRdb to in-frame sequences with V and J called. These copies leave out some clones; in studies compared against another copy, an unresolved V gene accounts for under half, and the cause of the remainder is not known. V and J calls plus clone size are reproduced from that table; the DNA served to infer D and trimming. The sample yields about 180,000 clones; around nine tenths were counted once. Approximately 2.5% of the sample goes to the ten largest clones.

The sample was peripheral blood, taken on day 0 of AZD1222 vaccination. The receptor comes from an adult in good health. The sequence links TRBV9 to TRBJ2-5, with the D gene not clear enough to name. The sequence in DNA is TGTGCCAGCAGCGTAAGCAGCGCCATCCAAGAGACCCAGTACTTC. It specifies CASSVSSAIQETQYF.